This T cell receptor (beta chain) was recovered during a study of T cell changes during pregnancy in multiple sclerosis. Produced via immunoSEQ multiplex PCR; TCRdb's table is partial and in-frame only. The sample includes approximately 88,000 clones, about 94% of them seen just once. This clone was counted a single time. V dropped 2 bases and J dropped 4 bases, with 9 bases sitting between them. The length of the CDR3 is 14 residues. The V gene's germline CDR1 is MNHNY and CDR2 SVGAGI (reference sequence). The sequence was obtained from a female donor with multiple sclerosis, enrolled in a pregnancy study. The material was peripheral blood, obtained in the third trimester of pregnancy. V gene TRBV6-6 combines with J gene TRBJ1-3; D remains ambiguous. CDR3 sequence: CASSYAGSGNTIYF. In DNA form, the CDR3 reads TGTGCCAGCAGTTACGCGGGCTCCGGAAACACCATATATTTT.